The present TCR beta chain was sequenced within a study of tumor and adjacent non-tumor tissue in lung cancer (dated by TCRdb to the late 2010s). General notes on the study: Patients with adenocarcinoma (approximately twelve), squamous cell carcinoma (2) and small cell lung cancer (1) were included in the cohort. Among the roughly 15 patients, ages ranged from roughly 31 to 85 years, some ten were men and 5 were women, and disease was TNM stage I to III. In total, sequencing yielded 100 million to 150 million productive TCRbeta reads, which works out to an average of about 4 million reads per sample. Using bulk TCRbeta repertoires from approximately 15 lung cancer patients, the study set lung tumor tissue side by side with matched distant non-tumor lung tissue. For each patient, one tumor sample and one normal lung sample were taken, giving around 30 paired specimens that underwent TCRbeta CDR3 sequencing. What the authors observed across the whole study: A significantly larger cumulative share of the repertoire was made up by the top 100 clones in normal lung than in tumor tissue. Neither the sequencing platform nor unique molecular identifiers are named or mentioned anywhere in the methods. Peripheral blood was not sequenced, so blood TCRbeta repertoires were not examined in the lung cancer patients of the study. TCR diversity was significantly higher in younger patients, and higher tumor TCR diversity was associated with shorter overall and disease-free survival. The cohort had only approximately 15 patients, and the authors noted that larger samples and more detailed clinical data are needed. Tumor tissue showed significantly greater TCR diversity (inverse Simpson) than normal lung tissue (roughly 430 vs 170, P = 0.0075, Mann-Whitney U test).

RNA was extracted from bulk unsorted tissue and checked for quality with a NanoDrop ND-1000 and an Agilent 2100. The donors were newly diagnosed lung cancer patients admitted for thoracic surgery in China from August to November 2014 who had not received prior chemotherapy. Patients with previous radiotherapy or chemotherapy, or with another concurrent cancer, were excluded from the study. Surgical tissue pieces of 1-2 cm3 were preserved in RNAlater solution and stored at -80 °C until use. Regarding this clonotype: Its antigen is unknown. No much larger clone exists at a distance of one base, and base qualities are not known.

Library method: multiplex PCR. These reads were obtained on an Illumina HiSeq 2500. TCRbeta libraries were constructed through three rounds of nested PCR with primers (Table S4) according to protocols adapted from ARM-PCR. Before sequencing, PCR products in the 200-500 bp range were cut out of the gel and cleaned up using the QIAquick gel extraction kit. In the authors' own workflow: Trimmomatic was used to clean the reads, FLASH was used to merge the reads into complete CDR3 sequences, and MiTCR was used to assign the reads to V(D)J germline segments. VDJtools was used to compute clonal diversity as the inverse Simpson's index. Productive reads were defined as in-frame sequences without a premature stop codon. Through fastp at Q25 and MiXCR, TCRdb rebuilt clones from the public reads, retaining in-frame beta chains. Each CDR3 protein gets just one entry, which takes the most common genes and DNA from the rows behind it. TCRdb, not the authors, supplied the V and J calls. The sample yields around 71,000 distinct CDR3 sequences; just under 75% were counted once. Together, the top ten hold roughly a tenth of the sample.

In the germline V gene (reference sequence), CDR1 corresponds to MNHNY and CDR2 to SVGAGI. V and J lose 9 bases and 4 bases, and a span of 13 bases separates them. The CDR3 runs 12 amino acids, cysteine and phenylalanine included. Only CDR3 DNA is held: 36 bases, read in frame from base 1. The chain was built from TRBV6-6 and TRBJ2-7; perhaps TRBD1 is the D gene, with 5 bases matching. This sequence was found in a woman aged 40 to 49 with non-small cell lung cancer. The sample comprised lung tumor tissue. The CDR3 has the sequence CARSPGNYEQYF. The nucleotides are TGTGCCAGAAGTCCAGGGAATTACGAGCAGTACTTC.